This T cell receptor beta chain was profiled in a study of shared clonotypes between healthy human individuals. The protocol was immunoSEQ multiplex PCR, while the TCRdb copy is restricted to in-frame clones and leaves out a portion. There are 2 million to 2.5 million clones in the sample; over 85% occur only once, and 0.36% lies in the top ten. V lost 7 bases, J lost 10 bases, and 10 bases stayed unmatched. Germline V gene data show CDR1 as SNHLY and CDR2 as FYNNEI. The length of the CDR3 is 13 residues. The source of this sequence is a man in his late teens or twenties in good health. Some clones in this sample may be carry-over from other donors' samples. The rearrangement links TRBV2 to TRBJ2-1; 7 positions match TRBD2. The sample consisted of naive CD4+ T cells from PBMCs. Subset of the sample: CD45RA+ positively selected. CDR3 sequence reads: CASNLGGSREQFF. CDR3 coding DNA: TGTGCCAGCAATCTGGGCGGGAGTCGGGAGCAGTTCTTC.